The following is a TCR beta chain sequence with its context. Its antigen remains unknown. The CDR3 contains 11 residues. CDR1 and CDR2 from the germline V gene are DFQATT and SNEGSKA (reference sequence). The data stem from a study of cytomegalovirus exposure and HLA in healthy donors. Study-wide results and limits: Some 16,000 TCR beta sequences were associated with HLA alleles at 0.05 false discovery rate in a later analysis. Previously analyzed data showed that most TCR beta V segments were productive at a frequency of about 90% or about 30%.

The PCR was carried out with 60 Vbeta primers and 13 Jbeta primers. The table came from immunoSEQ multiplex PCR; TCRdb's copy has only in-frame clones and leaves some out. Found here are around 78,000 clones, around three quarters of them singletons; the top ten hold around 0.96%. The TCR comes from a male donor in good health and CMV-seronegative. Source material: PBMCs. This chain links TRBV20-1 with TRBJ2-7, with 7 bases aligning to TRBD2. DNA for the CDR3: TGCAGGGTGGCGGGGGTTAACGAGCAGTACTTC. Its protein is CRVAGVNEQYF.